This T cell receptor (beta chain) was recovered during a study of T cells in Graves' hyperthyroidism and ophthalmopathy. Study-wide results and caveats: Classification by a 13 V-J model distinguished ophthalmopathy from stable hyperthyroidism. Model predictions of ophthalmopathy came a median approximately 6 months before onset.

This clonotype was detected ten times or more. Its matching antigen is unknown. TCR beta CDR3 sequences were amplified from RNA transcripts. Using the HTBI primer set, a first-round RT-PCR was run on the TCR CDR3. TCRdb ran MiXCR on the multiplex PCR reads and lists one entry per CDR3 protein. Of hundreds of thousands of distinct CDR3 sequences in the sample, about 43% are singletons; the top ten hold roughly 8.2%. Germline V gene sequence: CDR1 SEHNR, CDR2 FQNEAQ (reference sequence). V gave up 7 bases and J gave up 1 base, with 22 bases separating them. The CDR3 covers 17 residues. An absence of ophthalmopathy progression within 18 months meant stable Graves' hyperthyroidism. Exclusion of patients followed from uncontrolled infection, other autoimmune disease, pregnancy or lactation.

The sample consisted of peripheral blood or thyroid tissue (not recorded which). The TCR comes from a woman aged 18-30 years with Graves' hyperthyroidism. The rearrangement links TRBV7-9 to TRBJ1-1, with unresolved D. CDR3 sequence (DNA): TGTGCCAGCATCAGTATAGGTCCTAGCATTGAGAACACTGAAGCTTTCTTT. It translates to CASISIGPSIENTEAFF.